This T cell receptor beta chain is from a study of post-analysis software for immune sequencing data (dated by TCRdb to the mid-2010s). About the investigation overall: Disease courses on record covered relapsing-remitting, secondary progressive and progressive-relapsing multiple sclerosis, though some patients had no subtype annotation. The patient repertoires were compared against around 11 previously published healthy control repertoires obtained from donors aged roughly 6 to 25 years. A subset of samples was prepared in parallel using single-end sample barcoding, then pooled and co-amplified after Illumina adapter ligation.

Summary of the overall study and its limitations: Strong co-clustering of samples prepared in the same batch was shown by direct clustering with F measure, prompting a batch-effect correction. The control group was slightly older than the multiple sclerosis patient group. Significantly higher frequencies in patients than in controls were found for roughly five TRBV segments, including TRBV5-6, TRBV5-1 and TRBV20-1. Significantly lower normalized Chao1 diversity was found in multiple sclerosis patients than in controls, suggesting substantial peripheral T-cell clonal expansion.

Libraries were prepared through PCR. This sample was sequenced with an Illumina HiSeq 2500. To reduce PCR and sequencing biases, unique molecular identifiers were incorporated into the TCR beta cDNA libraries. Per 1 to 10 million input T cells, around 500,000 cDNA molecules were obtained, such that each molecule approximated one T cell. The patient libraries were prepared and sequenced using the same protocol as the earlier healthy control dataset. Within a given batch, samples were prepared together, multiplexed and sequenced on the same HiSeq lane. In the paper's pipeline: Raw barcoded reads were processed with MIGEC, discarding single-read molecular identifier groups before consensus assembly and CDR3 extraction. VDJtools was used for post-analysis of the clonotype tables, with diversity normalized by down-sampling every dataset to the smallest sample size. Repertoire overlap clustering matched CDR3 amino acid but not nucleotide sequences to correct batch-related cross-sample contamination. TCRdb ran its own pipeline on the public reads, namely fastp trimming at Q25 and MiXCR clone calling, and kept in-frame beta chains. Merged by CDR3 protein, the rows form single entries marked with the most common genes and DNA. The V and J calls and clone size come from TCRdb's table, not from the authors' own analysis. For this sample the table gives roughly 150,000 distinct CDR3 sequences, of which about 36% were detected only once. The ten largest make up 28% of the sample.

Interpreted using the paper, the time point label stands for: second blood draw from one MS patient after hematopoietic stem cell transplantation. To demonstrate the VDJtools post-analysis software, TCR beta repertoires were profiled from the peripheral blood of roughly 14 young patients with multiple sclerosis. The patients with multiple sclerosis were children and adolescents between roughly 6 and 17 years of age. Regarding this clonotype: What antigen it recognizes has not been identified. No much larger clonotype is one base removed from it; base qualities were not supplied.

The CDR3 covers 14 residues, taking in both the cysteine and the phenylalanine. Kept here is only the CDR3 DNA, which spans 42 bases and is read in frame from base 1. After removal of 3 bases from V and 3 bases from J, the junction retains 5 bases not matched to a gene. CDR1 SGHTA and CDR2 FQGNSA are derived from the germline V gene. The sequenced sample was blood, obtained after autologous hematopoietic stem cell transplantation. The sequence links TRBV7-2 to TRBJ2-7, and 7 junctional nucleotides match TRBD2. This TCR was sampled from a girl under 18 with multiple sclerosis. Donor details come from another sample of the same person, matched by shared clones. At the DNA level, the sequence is TGTGCCAGCAGCTTTAAAACGGGGGGCTACGAGCAGTACTTC. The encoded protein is CASSFKTGGYEQYF.